What follows are 21 T cell receptor beta chains derived from one specimen sequenced in a study of blood T cell repertoires in COVID-19. This table comes from immunoSEQ multiplex PCR, and its TCRdb copy is limited to in-frame clones, with some not included. The profile shows some 390,000 clones, around nine tenths of them singletons. The material sequenced was PBMCs or T cells enriched from blood (not recorded which). The receptors derive from a woman in her thirties who had recovered from COVID-19.

The CDR3 DNA sequence: TGTGCCAGTAGTGTTACAGGGACCCCTGGAAACACCATATATTTT. It codes for CASSVTGTPGNTIYF. The rearrangement uses TRBV19 and TRBJ1-3, with D possibly TRBD1 on 6 matching bases. The CDR3 is 15 amino acids. Germline loops: CDR1 LNHDA, CDR2 SQIVND (reference sequence). With 5 bases removed from V and 2 bases from J, the gap between germline ends came to 13 bases.

This clone was observed once. The chain uses TRBV5-4 and TRBJ1-1; 7 positions match TRBD1. Trimming removed 4 bases from V and 7 bases from J; junction bases left unmatched: 7. CDR1 and CDR2 (germline): SGHNT, YYREEE (reference sequence). The CDR3 is 13 amino acids. The DNA for the CDR3 is TGTGCCAGCAGCGACGGGACAGCACTTGAAGCTTTCTTT. Its protein is CASSDGTALEAFF.

J is TRBJ2-7 and V is TRBV11-2; maybe TRBD1 (6 bases). Germline CDR1 SGHAT, CDR2 FQNNGV. The CDR3 loop spans 17 amino acids. The ends were cut back, 5 bases at V and 3 bases at J, with 23 bases in the middle. CDR3 nucleotide sequence: TGTGCCAGCAGCCCCCCTCGGATTCAGGGGATTCTCTACGAGCAGTACTTC. Translation gives CASSPPRIQGILYEQYF.

This clone was recorded only once. The same CDR3 is also encoded by other DNA sequences in this sample. DNA for the CDR3: TGCGCCAGCAGCCGAGGACAGGGAAACACTGAAGCTTTCTTT. Translated: CASSRGQGNTEAFF. The chain uses TRBV5-1 and TRBJ1-1, with 8 bases matching TRBD1. The CDR3 spans 14 residues. J lost 2 bases, V lost 4 bases, and 4 bases had no gene match. Germline CDR1 and CDR2: SGHRS and YFSETQ.

Concerning this clone itself: One end of the junction varies from germline; a read error may be responsible. The CDR3 reads CASSRSSDRLLF. CDR3 bases: TGTGCCAGCAGCCGATCGTCGGACAGGCTGCTTTTT. J is TRBJ2-2 and V is TRBV7-9; 7 bases fit TRBD1. This CDR3 has 12 residues. CDR1 is SEHNR, CDR2 FQNEAQ, per germline (reference sequence).

CDR3: CATRVSKGTEAFF. In nucleotides, the CDR3 is TGTGCCACTAGGGTCTCCAAGGGGACTGAAGCTTTCTTT. The chain uses TRBV19 and TRBJ1-1, with D maybe TRBD1 (5 bases). Trimming left V 10 bases short and J 5 bases short, with 17 bases between. The CDR3 length is 13 residues. Germline CDR1 LNHDA, CDR2 SQIVND (reference sequence). The complete variable domain, with remaining parts taken from reference TRBV19 and TRBJ1-1, reads DGGITQSPKYLFRKEGQNVTLSCEQNLNHDAMYWYRQDPGQGLRLIYYSQIVNDFQKGDIAEGYSVSREKKESFPLTVTSAQKNPTAFYLCATRVSKGTEAFFGQGTRLTVV.

The CDR3 sequence is CASSARTSGKAYNEQFF. In nucleotides, the CDR3 is TGTGCCAGCAGCGCCCGGACTAGCGGGAAGGCCTACAATGAGCAGTTCTTC. The chain links TRBV7-2 to TRBJ2-1; TRBD2 matches 12 bases. J lost 2 bases, V lost 5 bases, and 7 bases had no gene match. Germline V lookup: CDR1 SGHTA, CDR2 FQGNSA. The CDR3 has 17 residues.

V gene TRBV6-1 combines with J gene TRBJ2-4; TRBD1 is a possible D gene (6 bases). Germline values: CDR1 MNHNS, CDR2 SASEGT. Trimming pared 4 bases from V and 0 bases from J, leaving 16 bases between. The CDR3 contains 17 residues. CDR3 region: CASSALERGLAKNIQYF. CDR3 nucleotides: TGTGCCAGCAGTGCCTTGGAAAGGGGGTTAGCCAAAAACATTCAGTACTTC.

This chain connects TRBV3-1 (or the pseudogene TRBV3-2) to TRBJ2-7; TRBD2 matches at 10 bases. V trimming: 2 bases; J trimming: 3 bases; junction bases outside the gene matches: 4. Germline V gene data show CDR1 as LGHDT and CDR2 as YNNKEL (reference sequence). This CDR3 spans 15 amino acids. The CDR3 here is CASSQLTSGNYEQYF. CDR3 in DNA: TGTGCCAGCAGCCAACTTACTAGCGGGAACTACGAGCAGTACTTC.

This chain connects TRBV5-6 to TRBJ1-2; 8 positions agree with TRBD1. Germline V gene data show CDR1 as SGHDT and CDR2 as YYEEEE. This CDR3 has 15 amino acids. J was trimmed by 4 bases and V by 0 bases; bases with no gene match: 5. The CDR3 DNA sequence: TGTGCCAGCAGCTTGGGGACAGGGATGGTCTATGGCTACACCTTC. Protein: CASSLGTGMVYGYTF.

The chain is built from TRBV30 and TRBJ1-2; perhaps TRBD1 as D (5 bases). V lost 5 bases and J lost 9, with 10 bases in between. CDR1 GTSNPN and CDR2 SVGIG come from the germline V gene (reference sequence). The CDR3 extends over 10 amino acids. Here the CDR3 reads CAWSRTSYTF. In nucleotides, the CDR3 is TGTGCCTGGTCAAGGACAAGCTACACCTTC.

V and J are TRBV9 and TRBJ1-6, with 8 positions matching TRBD1. J lost 9 bases, V lost 4 bases, and 9 bases had no gene match. The germline V gene encodes CDR1 SGDLS and CDR2 YYNGEE. The CDR3 consists of 15 residues. The CDR3 spells CASSISGTGVSPLHF. CDR3 DNA: TGTGCCAGCAGCATATCGGGGACAGGTGTTTCACCCCTCCACTTT.

The rearrangement uses TRBV7-2 and TRBJ2-1; possibly TRBD2 for D (7 bases). Germline V gene data show CDR1 as SGHTA and CDR2 as FQGNSA. Trimming removed 1 base from V and 8 bases from J, with 15 bases in between. There are 15 residues in the CDR3. CDR3 protein: CASSLGGGAFDEQFF. CDR3 nucleotide sequence: TGTGCCAGCAGCTTAGGTGGGGGGGCCTTTGATGAGCAGTTCTTC.

V is TRBV28 and J is TRBJ1-1; TRBD1 aligns across 7 bases. V lost 2 bases, J lost 4 bases, and 4 bases stayed unmatched. The CDR3 contains 14 residues. Germline loops: CDR1 MDHEN, CDR2 SYDVKM. The CDR3 reads CASSLVGGSTEAFF. DNA of the CDR3: TGTGCCAGCAGTTTAGTAGGGGGCTCCACTGAAGCTTTCTTT.

The chain joins TRBV6-6 to TRBJ2-1; TRBD2 agrees at 7 bases. Germline-derived CDR1 and CDR2 are MNHNY and SVGAGI (reference sequence). The CDR3 sequence is 15 residues long. V shed 5 bases, J shed 3 bases, and the junction held 7 bases outside the gene matches. The CDR3 DNA reads as TGTGCCAGCAGTCCTGGCGGGAGCCTCTACAATGAGCAGTTCTTC. Protein product: CASSPGGSLYNEQFF.

The CDR3 nucleotides read TGTGCCAGCAGCCCAGGACAGTTCGGCACTGAAGCTTTCTTT. Translating it yields CASSPGQFGTEAFF. V gene TRBV5-6 combines with J gene TRBJ1-1, with D perhaps TRBD1 (6 bases). The CDR3 totals 14 residues. In germline, CDR1 is SGHDT, CDR2 YYEEEE. The ends were cut back, 4 bases at V and 4 bases at J, with 14 bases in the middle.

This rearrangement joins TRBV19 to TRBJ1-2, with 10 bases fitting TRBD1. This CDR3 contains 13 residues. The junction had 6 bases not matched to a gene; V was cut back by 7 bases and J by 7 bases. CDR1 LNHDA and CDR2 SQIVND come from the germline V gene (reference sequence). CDR3 region: CASKGQGFIGYTF. The CDR3 nucleotides are TGTGCCAGTAAGGGACAGGGGTTTATTGGCTACACCTTC.

This clone was seen just once. This chain joins TRBV7-9 and TRBJ1-1; D not resolved. Looked up from germline, CDR1 is SEHNR and CDR2 is FQNEAQ (reference sequence). The CDR3 runs 12 residues. Between the trimmed V and J ends, which lost 0 bases and 10 bases, there was a span of 9 bases. For the CDR3, the DNA is TGTGCCAGCAGCTTAGCGCGCCTTCTAGCTTTCTTT. It yields the protein CASSLARLLAFF. Supplemented by reference TRBV7-9 and TRBJ1-1, the full variable domain reads DTGVSQNPRHKITKRGQNVTFRCDPISEHNRLYWYRQTLGQGPEFLTYFQNEAQLEKSRLLSDRFSAERPKGSFSTLEIQRTEQGDSAMYLCASSLARLLAFFGQGTRLTVV.

V gene TRBV5-6 combines with J gene TRBJ1-1, with D perhaps matching TRBD1 (5 bases). Germline V gene data show CDR1 as SGHDT and CDR2 as YYEEEE. V lost 4 bases, J lost 5 bases, and 21 bases lay in between. The CDR3 length is 16 residues. The CDR3 sequence: CASSQAWGGPWTEAFF. The CDR3 DNA follows: TGTGCCAGCAGCCAGGCTTGGGGCGGACCGTGGACTGAAGCTTTCTTT. The full variable domain, completed using reference TRBV5-6 and TRBJ1-1, is DAGVTQSPTHLIKTRGQQVTLRCSPKSGHDTVSWYQQALGQGPQFIFQYYEEEERQRGNFPDRFSGHQFPNYSSELNVNALLLGDSALYLCASSQAWGGPWTEAFFGQGTRLTVV.

The chain uses TRBV11-2 and TRBJ1-2; perhaps TRBD1 as D (5 bases). The CDR3 has 14 amino acids. From germline, CDR1 is SGHAT and CDR2 FQNNGV. V was pared by 1 base and J by 7 bases, with 13 bases between. CDR3 coding DNA: TGTGCCAGCAGCTTAGCTGGGACTAAGGGTGGCTACACCTTC. This encodes CASSLAGTKGGYTF.

V gene TRBV7-9 combines with J gene TRBJ1-1; possible D gene TRBD1, 5 bases. The ends were cut back, 5 bases at V and 0 bases at J, with 19 bases in the middle. This CDR3 region has 17 residues. From germline, CDR1 is SEHNR and CDR2 FQNEAQ (reference sequence). DNA of the CDR3: TGTGCCAGCAGCGTACCCCGGGGACTCTTCATGAACACTGAAGCTTTCTTT. Translating gives CASSVPRGLFMNTEAFF.